Each of the 13 T cell receptor beta chains below was sequenced from the same sample in a study of CD8+ T cells in alopecia areata. Sequencing used cDNA as its template, made by extracting RNA and reverse transcribing it. Profiling relied on immunoSEQ multiplex PCR, and the TCRdb table lists in-frame clones only, not all of them. The table lists tens of thousands of clones, 55% to 75% of them singletons. The sequences come from CD8+ T cells sorted from blood, collected at week 0. All receptors derive from a human donor with alopecia areata.

V usage is TRBV6-5 and J usage is TRBJ1-6; tentative D call: TRBD1 (6 bases). V dropped 2 bases and J dropped 7 bases, with 9 bases sitting between them. This CDR3 is 14 amino acids long. CDR1 is MNHEY, CDR2 SVGAGI, per germline. CDR3 DNA: TGTGCCAGCAGTTACGAGGGGGTAAATTCACCCCTCCACTTT. It translates to CASSYEGVNSPLHF.

The CDR3 coding sequence is TGTGCCAGTAGGGTGGGGGTAATGAACACTGAAGCTTTCTTT. Its translation: CASRVGVMNTEAFF. This chain connects TRBV19 to TRBJ1-1, with D perhaps matching TRBD1 (5 bases). The CDR3 sequence is 14 residues long. Germline V gene sequence: CDR1 LNHDA, CDR2 SQIVND (reference sequence). V was clipped by 6 bases and J by 0 bases, with 11 bases between them.

V and J are TRBV7-9 and TRBJ2-7, with 11 nucleotides matching TRBD2. Germline CDR1 is SEHNR and CDR2 is FQNEAQ (reference sequence). V shed 6 bases and J 4 bases; nucleotides not matched to a gene: 2. The CDR3 sequence is 13 residues long. The CDR3 region is CASRLAGAYEQYF. CDR3 in DNA: TGTGCCAGCAGACTAGCGGGAGCTTACGAGCAGTACTTC.

The chain has TRBV5-1 and TRBJ1-5, with D possibly TRBD1 on 6 matching bases. Germline CDR1 reads SGHRS; CDR2 reads YFSETQ. CDR3 size: 15 residues. The V and J ends lost 0 bases and 4 bases respectively, with 11 bases between them. This chain's CDR3 is CASSLVPGVNQPQHF. CDR3 DNA sequence: TGCGCCAGCAGCTTGGTCCCAGGGGTTAATCAGCCCCAGCATTTT.

The sample holds a few counts of this clone. The chain links TRBV19 to TRBJ2-2, with a weak D call TRBD1 (8 bases). V lost 6 bases and J lost 5, with 19 bases in between. Germline loops: CDR1 LNHDA, CDR2 SQIVND (reference sequence). The CDR3 sequence is 16 residues long. The CDR3 sequence: CASSPTGAGGTGELFF. The CDR3 DNA sequence: TGTGCCAGTAGCCCGACAGGGGCCGGGGGGACCGGGGAGCTGTTTTTT.

The chain links TRBV10-3 to TRBJ1-1; D gene unclear. V was trimmed by 8 bases and J by 3 bases, leaving 10 bases between them. Germline V CDR1 and CDR2: ENHRY, SYGVKD. The CDR3 spans 12 residues. CDR3 in DNA: TGTGCCATCTCGGCAGGAGACACTGAAGCTTTCTTT. This gives the protein CAISAGDTEAFF.

The chain links TRBV7-9 to TRBJ1-1; no definite D call. Germline V gene lookup returns CDR1 SEHNR and CDR2 FQNEAQ (reference sequence). Trimming stripped 0 bases from V and 6 bases from J, with 8 bases between. The CDR3 covers 13 residues. The chain's CDR3 is CASSLAPVPEAFF. For the CDR3, the DNA is TGTGCCAGCAGCTTAGCCCCGGTGCCTGAAGCTTTCTTT.

V usage is TRBV2 and J usage is TRBJ2-2; D might be TRBD1 (5 bases). Trimming stripped 7 bases from V and 1 base from J, with 7 bases between. There are 13 residues in the CDR3. The germline CDR1 and CDR2 sequences are SNHLY and FYNNEI. The CDR3 reads CASITGNTGELFF. DNA for the CDR3: TGTGCCAGCATCACAGGGAACACCGGGGAGCTGTTTTTT.

This sequence joins TRBV5-6 and TRBJ2-1; D could derive from TRBD1 or TRBD2 (5 bases each). V was shortened by 4 bases and J by 7 bases, with 12 bases between the two germline ends. Germline loops: CDR1 SGHDT, CDR2 YYEEEE. The CDR3 covers 13 residues. This chain's CDR3 is CASSVGPENEQFF. The DNA for the CDR3 is TGTGCCAGCAGCGTGGGACCAGAGAATGAGCAGTTCTTC.

The rearrangement links TRBV5-1 to TRBJ2-7; 11 nucleotides align to TRBD1. This CDR3 has 13 residues. In germline, CDR1 is SGHRS, CDR2 YFSETQ. Trimming cost V 5 bases and J 3 bases; bases outside gene matches: 1. The CDR3 region is CASRGQGDYEQYF. CDR3 coding DNA: TGCGCCAGCAGGGGACAGGGGGACTACGAGCAGTACTTC.

This chain uses TRBV7-2 with TRBJ2-7; TRBD2 is a possible D gene (7 bases). The CDR3 spans 13 residues. Germline-derived CDR1 and CDR2 are SGHTA and FQGNSA. Trimming shortened V by 6 bases and J by 6 bases, and 15 bases separated the two germline ends. CDR3 coding DNA: TGTGCCAGCAGTGCTGCGGCGGGGGCCGAGCAGTACTTC. This codes for CASSAAAGAEQYF.

This clone showed up just a few times. The chain employs TRBV7-9 and TRBJ2-2, with D perhaps matching TRBD1 or TRBD2 (5 bases each). Germline loops: CDR1 SEHNR, CDR2 FQNEAQ (reference sequence). CDR3 length: 18 residues. Between the trimmed V and J ends, which lost 3 bases and 3 bases, there was a span of 20 bases. The CDR3 is CASSFGFGDGAHTGELFF. The CDR3 nucleotides are TGTGCCAGCAGCTTCGGCTTTGGAGACGGGGCTCACACCGGGGAGCTGTTTTTT.

This chain links TRBV5-6 with TRBJ2-7, with D tentatively TRBD1 or TRBD2 (6 bases each). The CDR3 is 14 residues long. Trimming pared 2 bases from V and 6 bases from J, leaving 15 bases between. The germline CDR1 and CDR2 sequences are SGHDT and YYEEEE. In DNA form, the CDR3 reads TGTGCCAGCAGCTTTTGGGGGGCCGAGGGCGAGCAGTACTTC. This encodes CASSFWGAEGEQYF. The entire variable domain, with the rest obtained from reference TRBV5-6 and TRBJ2-7, is as follows: DAGVTQSPTHLIKTRGQQVTLRCSPKSGHDTVSWYQQALGQGPQFIFQYYEEEERQRGNFPDRFSGHQFPNYSSELNVNALLLGDSALYLCASSFWGAEGEQYFGPGTRLTVT.